These 5 T cell receptor beta chains were all obtained from the same sample, sequenced in a study. Cells sorted as Tregs were CD4+, CD25+ and CD127-/low. TCRdb analysed the 5' RACE reads with MiXCR anew, one entry per CDR3 protein. The table lists some 30,000 distinct CDR3 sequences, more than 20% of them singletons. Sequenced sample: tumor-infiltrating Tregs sorted from the breast tumor. The source is a female donor with breast cancer.

The chain couples TRBV25-1 to TRBJ2-1; 8 nucleotides match TRBD1. Germline values: CDR1 MGHDK, CDR2 SYGVNS. The CDR3 is 21 amino acids. V shed 3 bases, J shed 0 bases, and the junction held 19 bases outside the gene matches. CDR3: CASSDPQPPGQDLLSYNEQFF. In DNA, the CDR3 is TGTGCCAGCAGTGACCCCCAACCCCCGGGACAGGACCTTCTCTCCTACAATGAGCAGTTCTTC.

A note on this clonotype: Just one base apart from a much larger clone, this may be a read error. Given the absence of the conserved phenylalanine or tryptophan at the CDR3 end, a read error is likely. The chain carries TRBV6-5 and TRBJ2-7; no clear D. The ends were cut back, 6 bases at V and 0 bases at J, with 9 bases in the middle. This CDR3 contains 13 residues. CDR1 MNHEY and CDR2 SVGAGI come from the germline V gene. CDR3 bases: TGTGCCAGCAGGGACGACATCTCCTACGAGCAGTACCTC. It specifies CASRDDISYEQYL.

Notes on this clonotype: One base away lies a much larger clone, so this may be a sequencing read error. CDR3 amino acids: CASRSGNQPQHF. In DNA, the CDR3 is TGTGCTAGTCGTTCGGGGAATCAGCCCCAGCATTTT. J is TRBJ1-5 and V is TRBV12-5, with D hard to call. CDR1 LGHNT and CDR2 FRNRAP come from the germline V gene. The CDR3 consists of 12 residues. Trimming pared 8 bases from V and 4 bases from J, leaving 9 bases between.

The genes are TRBV25-1 and TRBJ1-5, with D perhaps matching TRBD1 (5 bases). Trimming stripped 4 bases from V and 6 bases from J, with 10 bases between. This CDR3 is built from 13 residues. In germline, CDR1 is MGHDK, CDR2 SYGVNS. Here the CDR3 reads CASSAGGSQPQHF. CDR3 nucleotides: TGTGCCAGCAGTGCCGGGGGAAGTCAGCCCCAGCATTTT.

This clonotype was seen many times. V and J are TRBV3-1 and TRBJ2-1, with D possibly matching TRBD2 (6 bases). The germline V gene has CDR1 LGHDT and CDR2 YNNKEL (reference sequence). V was shortened by 5 bases and J by 0 bases, with 11 bases between the two germline ends. This CDR3 has 15 amino acids. The DNA for the CDR3 is TGTGCCAGCAGCTGGGACTTGAGCTCCTACAATGAGCAGTTCTTC. Protein: CASSWDLSSYNEQFF.